This entry is about one T cell receptor beta chain. Its antigen remains unidentified. These data belong to a study of T-cell memory formation after mild COVID-19. Regarding the study as a whole: Clones that shrank (day 15 to 85) were balanced CD4/CD8, whereas later expanders leaned CD4+. Pre-infection memory already had some responding clones, implying cross-reactive memory joined.

This CDR3 is built from 15 residues. Germline assignment: CDR1 LGHNA and CDR2 YNFKEQ. The germline V and J ends were trimmed by 0 bases and 2 bases, with 11 bases remaining between them. 5'RACE with constant-segment primers built TCRalpha and TCRbeta cDNA libraries with UMIs. Using its own MiXCR run on the 5' RACE reads, TCRdb lists one record per CDR3 protein. This sample has 90,000 to 120,000 distinct CDR3 sequences, with approximately 15% found just once. Material for sequencing was PBMCs or a T cell subset sorted from them (not recorded which). This rearrangement joins TRBV4-2 to TRBJ2-7; tentative D call: TRBD2 (6 bases). This TCR was sampled from a man aged 18 to 30 who had mild COVID-19 (a few samples of this study predate the infection). Cell type and time point are not known. This chain's CDR3 is CASSQDLAPAYEQYF. Written as DNA, the CDR3 is TGTGCCAGCAGCCAAGATCTAGCGCCCGCCTACGAGCAGTACTTC.